This T cell receptor (beta chain) was captured by sequencing in a study of control samples from healthy donors and cancer patients (dated by TCRdb to between 2020 and 2021). V ends up 3 bases short and J 2 bases short, with an unmatched junction base count of 6. CDR1 and CDR2, per the germline V gene, are SGDLS and YYNGEE. Its CDR3 holds 15 amino acids, cysteine through phenylalanine. The retained sequence is limited to the CDR3, 45 bases, with the frame set at the first base. This clone was seen once. Which antigen it targets is not known. One base away there is no much larger clone; base qualities are not given. Library creation used the immunoSEQ multiplex PCR assay. In TCRdb, the immuneACCESS table is reduced to in-frame sequences with V and J assigned. These tables do not hold every clone; where another copy was compared, an unresolved V gene accounts for under half, and the others remain unexplained. This sample lists about 54,000 clones; 95% to 97% were detected once. The ten largest clones capture 1.5% to 2% of the sample.

This receptor chain uses TRBV9 and TRBJ2-7; TRBD1 matches 9 bases in the middle. The origin of this receptor is a woman in her twenties or thirties in good health. The specimen was blood. The sequenced DNA is TGTGCCAGCAGCGCCCGGGGACAGGGTACCTACGAGCAGTACTTC. Translated, it reads CASSARGQGTYEQYF. This CDR3, with the reference TRBV9 and TRBJ2-7 proteins standing in past its ends, gives the full variable domain DSGVTQTPKHLITATGQRVTLRCSPRSGDLSVYWYQQSLDQGLQFLIQYYNGEERAKGNILERFSAQQFPDLHSELNLSSLELGDSALYFCASSARGQGTYEQYFGPGTRLTVT.